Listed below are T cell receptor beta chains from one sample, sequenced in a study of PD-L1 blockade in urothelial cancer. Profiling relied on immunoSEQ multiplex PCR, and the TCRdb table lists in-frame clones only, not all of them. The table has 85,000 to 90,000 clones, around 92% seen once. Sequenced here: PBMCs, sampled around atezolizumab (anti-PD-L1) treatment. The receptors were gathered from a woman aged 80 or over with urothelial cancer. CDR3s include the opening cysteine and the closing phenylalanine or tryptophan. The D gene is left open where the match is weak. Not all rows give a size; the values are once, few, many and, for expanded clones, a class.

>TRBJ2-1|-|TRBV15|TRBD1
CATSRGGTGVLNEQFF
TGTGCCACCAGCAGAGGTGGAACAGGGGTGTTGAATGAGCAGTTCTTC
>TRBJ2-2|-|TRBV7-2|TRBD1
CASSLPSGTANTGELFF
TGTGCCAGCAGCTTACCCTCCGGGACAGCAAACACCGGGGAGCTGTTTTTT
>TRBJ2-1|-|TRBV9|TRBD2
CASSYRETSGSPPYNEQFF
TGTGCCAGCAGCTACCGGGAAACTAGCGGAAGCCCCCCCTACAATGAGCAGTTCTTC
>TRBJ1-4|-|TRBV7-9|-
CASSTEAGFSEKLFF
TGTGCCAGCAGCACCGAAGCAGGGTTTTCTGAAAAACTGTTTTTT
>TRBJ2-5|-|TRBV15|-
CATSRDSQGGTQYF
TGTGCCACCAGCAGAGATAGCCAGGGGGGCACCCAGTACTTC
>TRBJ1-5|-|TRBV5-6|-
CASSLVGAPDQPQHF
TGTGCCAGCAGCTTGGTGGGGGCCCCAGATCAGCCCCAGCATTTT
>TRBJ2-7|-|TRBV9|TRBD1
CASSPQDRDRGSHEQYF
TGTGCCAGCAGCCCTCAGGACCGGGACAGGGGGTCTCACGAGCAGTACTTC
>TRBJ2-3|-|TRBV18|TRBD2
CASSPQLAGGKDTQYF
TGTGCCAGCTCACCACAGCTAGCGGGAGGAAAAGATACGCAGTATTTT
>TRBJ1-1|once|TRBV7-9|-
CASSLEGLGGRTEAFF
TGTGCCAGCAGCTTAGAAGGATTGGGGGGGAGGACTGAAGCTTTCTTT
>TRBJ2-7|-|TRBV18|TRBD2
CASSPRLAGENEQYF
TGTGCCAGCTCCCCACGACTAGCGGGAGAAAACGAGCAGTACTTC
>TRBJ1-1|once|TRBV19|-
CASTHQEGMNTEAFF
TGTGCCAGTACCCACCAGGAGGGAATGAACACTGAAGCTTTCTTT
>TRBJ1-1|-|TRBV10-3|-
CAITPSTNTNTEAFF
TGTGCCATCACCCCATCCACAAACACGAACACTGAAGCTTTCTTT
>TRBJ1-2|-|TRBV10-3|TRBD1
CAISESDRGLGYTF
TGTGCCATCAGTGAGTCCGACAGGGGGCTAGGCTACACCTTC
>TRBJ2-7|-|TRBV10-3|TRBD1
CAISATGGRGSYEQYF
TGTGCCATCAGTGCTACAGGGGGCAGAGGTTCCTACGAGCAGTACTTC
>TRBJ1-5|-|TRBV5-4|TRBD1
CASSLGTGLNQPQHF
TGTGCCAGCAGCTTGGGGACAGGGTTAAATCAGCCCCAGCATTTT
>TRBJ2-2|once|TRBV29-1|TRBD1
CSVGGQGTGELFF
TGCAGCGTTGGCGGACAGGGGACCGGGGAGCTGTTTTTT
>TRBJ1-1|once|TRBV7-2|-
CASSPKTGGTTEAFF
TGTGCCAGCAGCCCGAAGACGGGCGGGACCACTGAAGCTTTCTTT
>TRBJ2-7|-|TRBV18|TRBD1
CASSTGGRASHEQYF
TGTGCCAGCTCAACAGGGGGCAGGGCTAGTCACGAGCAGTACTTC
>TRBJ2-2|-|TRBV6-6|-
CASSPVGGPSTGELFF
TGTGCCAGCAGTCCCGTTGGCGGGCCATCGACCGGGGAGCTGTTTTTT
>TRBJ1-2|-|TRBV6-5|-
CASTNPPFGGYTF
TGTGCCAGTACTAACCCGCCATTCGGTGGCTACACCTTC
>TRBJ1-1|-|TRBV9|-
CASSDSEVRESGAFF
TGTGCCAGCAGCGATAGTGAAGTCAGGGAATCGGGCGCTTTCTTT
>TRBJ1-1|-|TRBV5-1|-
CASSLGRGIGEAFF
TGCGCCAGCAGCTTAGGCAGGGGAATCGGTGAAGCTTTCTTT
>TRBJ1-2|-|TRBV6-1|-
CASRAPSNYGYTF
TGTGCCAGCAGGGCCCCCTCTAACTATGGCTACACCTTC
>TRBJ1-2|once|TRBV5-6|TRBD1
CASSLVGQEAGYGYTF
TGTGCCAGCAGCTTGGTCGGACAGGAGGCAGGCTATGGCTACACCTTC
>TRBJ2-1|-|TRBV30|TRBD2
CAWKGYSSGRAPYNEQFF
TGTGCCTGGAAAGGGTACAGTAGCGGGAGGGCCCCCTACAATGAGCAGTTCTTC
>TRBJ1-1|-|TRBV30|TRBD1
CAWAETGYEAFF
TGTGCCTGGGCCGAGACAGGGTATGAAGCTTTCTTT
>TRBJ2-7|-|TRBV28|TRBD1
CASSLYGQGIEQYF
TGTGCCAGCAGTTTATACGGACAGGGGATCGAGCAGTACTTC
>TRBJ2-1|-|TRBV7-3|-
CASSLAGLEVNEQFF
TGTGCCAGCAGCTTGGCGGGACTCGAGGTCAATGAGCAGTTCTTC